This T cell receptor beta chain was identified in a study of cytomegalovirus exposure and HLA in healthy donors. Germline V CDR1 and CDR2: MNHNY, SVGAGI (reference sequence). There are 15 residues in the CDR3. Losses at the gene ends were 5 bases for V and 1 base for J; bases not matched to a gene: 4. Use of 60 Vbeta and 13 Jbeta primers characterized the PCR. TCRdb keeps only in-frame clones here, not all; method: immunoSEQ multiplex PCR. The repertoire holds over 110,000 clones, 82% seen once, with roughly 10% in the top ten. This sequence originates from a woman in her sixties in good health and CMV-seropositive. Specimen: PBMCs. The chain links TRBV6-6 to TRBJ2-7; TRBD2 aligns across 11 bases. The CDR3 loop is CASSVTSGSSYEQYF. CDR3 in DNA: TGTGCCAGCAGTGTCACTAGCGGGAGTTCCTACGAGCAGTACTTC.